The text below deals with one T cell receptor (beta chain). Its antigen is unidentified. The entry originates in a study of T cell responses to AZD1222 COVID-19 vaccine. Study-wide results and limits: Spike-specific TCR breadth and depth were elevated following two AZD1222 doses.

Here immunoSEQ multiplex PCR was the method, and the copy in TCRdb shows in-frame clones only, minus some. Of roughly 80,000 clones listed, under 95% are singletons. Germline loops: CDR1 SGHRS, CDR2 YFSETQ. Trimming stripped 4 bases from V and 5 bases from J, with 16 bases between. The CDR3 is 15 residues long. This TCR derives from an adult in good health. The sample consisted of peripheral blood, taken on day 0 of AZD1222 vaccination. The rearrangement links TRBV5-1 to TRBJ2-1; D possibly uses TRBD1 or TRBD2 (5 bases each). The CDR3 nucleotides are TGCGCCAGCAGCCGCACCGGGACGGAGGACAATGAGCAGTTCTTC. It is translated as CASSRTGTEDNEQFF.